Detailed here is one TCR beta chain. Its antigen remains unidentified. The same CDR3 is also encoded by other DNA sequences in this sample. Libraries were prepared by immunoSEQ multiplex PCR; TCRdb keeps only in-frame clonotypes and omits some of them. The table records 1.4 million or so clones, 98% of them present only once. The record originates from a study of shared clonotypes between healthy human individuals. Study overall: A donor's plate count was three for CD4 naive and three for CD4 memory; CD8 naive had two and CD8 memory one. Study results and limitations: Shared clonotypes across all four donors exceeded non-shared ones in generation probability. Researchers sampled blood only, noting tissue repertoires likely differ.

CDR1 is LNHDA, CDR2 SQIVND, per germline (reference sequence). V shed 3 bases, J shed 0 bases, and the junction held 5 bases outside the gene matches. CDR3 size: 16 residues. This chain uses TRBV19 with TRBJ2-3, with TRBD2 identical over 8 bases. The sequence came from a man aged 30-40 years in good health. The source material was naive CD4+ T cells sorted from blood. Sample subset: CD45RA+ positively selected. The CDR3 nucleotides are TGTGCCAGTAGTATCCTAGCGGGCGCTAGCACAGATACGCAGTATTTT. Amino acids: CASSILAGASTDTQYF.